This TCR beta chain appears in the sequencing data of a study of CXCR3-negative and CXCR3-positive naive CD8 T cells. Study results and caveats: Whereas both naive subsets had comparably high diversity, memory CD8+ cells had much lower diversity.

On this clonotype itself: No antigen is known for it.

CDR1 is SGHVS, CDR2 FQNEAQ, per germline. This CDR3 region has 13 residues. The method, 5' RACE with UMI labels, was used to prepare the TRB cDNA libraries. TCRdb re-called the 5' RACE reads and catalogs CDR3 proteins one per entry, DNA excluded. In all, the sample yields about 28,000 distinct CDR3 sequences. Specimen: memory CD8+ T cells from blood. The rearrangement uses TRBV7-8 and TRBJ2-5; TCRdb names TRBD1, which stays unverified in the absence of DNA. This TCR derives from a human donor in good health. Some clones in this sample may be carry-over from other donors' samples. The CDR3 sequence is CASRRQGQETQYF.